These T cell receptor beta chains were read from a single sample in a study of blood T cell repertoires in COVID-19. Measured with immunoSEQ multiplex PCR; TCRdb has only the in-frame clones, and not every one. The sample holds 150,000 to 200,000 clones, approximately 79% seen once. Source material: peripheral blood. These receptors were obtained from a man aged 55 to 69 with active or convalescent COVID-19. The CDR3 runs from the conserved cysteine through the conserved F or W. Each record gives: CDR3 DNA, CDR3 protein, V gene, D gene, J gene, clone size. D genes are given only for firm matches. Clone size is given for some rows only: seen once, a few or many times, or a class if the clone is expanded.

cdr3_nt: TGTGCCTGCCCCCCCGGGCAGCCCCAGCATTTT
cdr3_aa: CACPPGQPQHF
v_call: TRBV30
d_call: .
j_call: TRBJ1-5
clone_size: .

cdr3_nt: TGTGCTAGCGGGAGGGGTACCCAGTACTTC
cdr3_aa: CASGRGTQYF
v_call: TRBV6-5
d_call: TRBD2
j_call: TRBJ2-5
clone_size: .

cdr3_nt: TGTGCCAGCAGCCGCCGACTAGCGGGAGTGGATGAGCAGTTCTTC
cdr3_aa: CASSRRLAGVDEQFF
v_call: TRBV14
d_call: TRBD2
j_call: TRBJ2-1
clone_size: .

cdr3_nt: TGTGCCAGCAACGATGGTCAGGGGCACACTGAAGCTTTCTTT
cdr3_aa: CASNDGQGHTEAFF
v_call: TRBV25-1
d_call: .
j_call: TRBJ1-1
clone_size: once

cdr3_nt: TGTGCCAGTAATCTCGCGGGACAGACCATCTCCAACTATGGCTACACCTTC
cdr3_aa: CASNLAGQTISNYGYTF
v_call: TRBV19
d_call: TRBD1
j_call: TRBJ1-2
clone_size: .

cdr3_nt: TGTGCCAGCAGTGACTCCCCGGAGCACTCTGGGGCCAACGTCCTGACTTTC
cdr3_aa: CASSDSPEHSGANVLTF
v_call: TRBV6-4
d_call: .
j_call: TRBJ2-6
clone_size: .

cdr3_nt: TGTGCCAGCAGTTACTCGAGAAGCTTAGATACGCAGTATTTT
cdr3_aa: CASSYSRSLDTQYF
v_call: TRBV6-2/TRBV6-3
d_call: .
j_call: TRBJ2-3
clone_size: .

cdr3_nt: TGTGCCAGCAGCTTAGACCGTTATGCCGGTTACAATGAGCAGTTCTTC
cdr3_aa: CASSLDRYAGYNEQFF
v_call: TRBV7-6
d_call: .
j_call: TRBJ2-1
clone_size: .

cdr3_nt: TGTGCCAGCAGTTATTCGGGGACAGCGAATGAAAAACTGTTTTTT
cdr3_aa: CASSYSGTANEKLFF
v_call: TRBV6-2/TRBV6-3
d_call: TRBD1
j_call: TRBJ1-4
clone_size: .

cdr3_nt: TGTGCCAGCAGACCCGCAGGGGGCAACACTGAAGCTTTCTTT
cdr3_aa: CASRPAGGNTEAFF
v_call: TRBV28
d_call: TRBD1
j_call: TRBJ1-1
clone_size: .

cdr3_nt: TGTGCCAGCAGTCCAAAACGACAGGGCCCGTTGAACACTGAAGCTTTCTTT
cdr3_aa: CASSPKRQGPLNTEAFF
v_call: TRBV6-6
d_call: TRBD1
j_call: TRBJ1-1
clone_size: .

cdr3_nt: TGTGCCACCAGTGATTTACGAGTGGAGCCCTACAATGAGCAGTTCTTC
cdr3_aa: CATSDLRVEPYNEQFF
v_call: TRBV24-1
d_call: .
j_call: TRBJ2-1
clone_size: .

cdr3_nt: TGTGCCAGCAGTCCGCCAAGGACAGGGGGTACCTCTGGGGCCAACGTCCTGACTTTC
cdr3_aa: CASSPPRTGGTSGANVLTF
v_call: TRBV7-9
d_call: TRBD1
j_call: TRBJ2-6
clone_size: .

cdr3_nt: TGTGCCTGGCAGCCTGGGACTAGCGGAACGGGGCAGTACTTC
cdr3_aa: CAWQPGTSGTGQYF
v_call: TRBV30
d_call: TRBD2
j_call: TRBJ2-7
clone_size: .

cdr3_nt: TGTGCCAGCACCCCGGGGACTAGAGTCCGCTATGAGCAGTTCTTC
cdr3_aa: CASTPGTRVRYEQFF
v_call: TRBV7-2
d_call: TRBD2
j_call: TRBJ2-1
clone_size: .

cdr3_nt: TGTGCCATAGTCTGGGCGCAAAATGGCTACACCTTC
cdr3_aa: CAIVWAQNGYTF
v_call: TRBV7-9
d_call: .
j_call: TRBJ1-2
clone_size: .

cdr3_nt: TGTGCCAGCAGAACGGGGTCAGCGGCGGGGACCGGGGAGCTGTTTTTT
cdr3_aa: CASRTGSAAGTGELFF
v_call: TRBV25-1
d_call: .
j_call: TRBJ2-2
clone_size: .

cdr3_nt: TGTGCCAGCAGTTTTTTGGGACAGGCCTACGAGCAGTACTTC
cdr3_aa: CASSFLGQAYEQYF
v_call: TRBV27
d_call: TRBD1
j_call: TRBJ2-7
clone_size: .

cdr3_nt: TGTGCCAGCACCCGTACTACAGGGCTGGTTGGGAACACCGGGGAGCTGTTTTTT
cdr3_aa: CASTRTTGLVGNTGELFF
v_call: TRBV7-8
d_call: .
j_call: TRBJ2-2
clone_size: .

cdr3_nt: TGTGCCAGCAGCCCCCGACTTGGTAGGGGAGAGACCCAGTACTTC
cdr3_aa: CASSPRLGRGETQYF
v_call: TRBV9
d_call: .
j_call: TRBJ2-5
clone_size: .

cdr3_nt: TGTGCCAGCAGCCGTAAAGCGGAAGCTTTCTTT
cdr3_aa: CASSRKAEAFF
v_call: TRBV7-9
d_call: .
j_call: TRBJ1-1
clone_size: .

cdr3_nt: TGTGCCAGCAGTCGGACGGGACAAAGAAACACCATATATTTT
cdr3_aa: CASSRTGQRNTIYF
v_call: TRBV13
d_call: .
j_call: TRBJ1-3
clone_size: .

cdr3_nt: TGTGCCAGCAGTTCGGGGGGGACTCCAGAGACCCAGTACTTC
cdr3_aa: CASSSGGTPETQYF
v_call: TRBV7-2
d_call: TRBD2
j_call: TRBJ2-5
clone_size: .

cdr3_nt: TGCAGTGCTAGACTGGTGGCGGGGCAGTTCTTC
cdr3_aa: CSARLVAGQFF
v_call: TRBV20-1
d_call: .
j_call: TRBJ2-1
clone_size: .

cdr3_nt: TGTGCCAGCAGTTCTGACAGGGGAAGGGCGCTCTACGAGCAGTACTTC
cdr3_aa: CASSSDRGRALYEQYF
v_call: TRBV6-2/TRBV6-3
d_call: TRBD1
j_call: TRBJ2-7
clone_size: .

cdr3_nt: TGTGCCAGCAGTTTCCAGAGGGGGCGCTGGGAGCAGTACTTC
cdr3_aa: CASSFQRGRWEQYF
v_call: TRBV28
d_call: TRBD1
j_call: TRBJ2-7
clone_size: .

cdr3_nt: TGTGCCAGCAGCGCATACGGACAGGGCCAGCGGGGAAACACCATATATTTT
cdr3_aa: CASSAYGQGQRGNTIYF
v_call: TRBV9
d_call: TRBD1
j_call: TRBJ1-3
clone_size: .

cdr3_nt: TGTGCCACCAGCAGACTACGACAGGGGAACACTGAAGCTTTCTTT
cdr3_aa: CATSRLRQGNTEAFF
v_call: TRBV15
d_call: TRBD1
j_call: TRBJ1-1
clone_size: .

cdr3_nt: TGTGCCAGCAGCCAAAGCCCATCGGGTATGGTGAACACTGAAGCTTTCTTT
cdr3_aa: CASSQSPSGMVNTEAFF
v_call: TRBV4-2
d_call: .
j_call: TRBJ1-1
clone_size: .

cdr3_nt: TGTGCCAGCAGCGCATTGTTAGGGGCCGGCGAGCAGTACTTC
cdr3_aa: CASSALLGAGEQYF
v_call: TRBV9
d_call: .
j_call: TRBJ2-7
clone_size: .

cdr3_nt: TGTTGCGGAAGCGGGGCGAACACCGGGGAGCTGTTTTTT
cdr3_aa: CCGSGANTGELFF
v_call: TRBV12-3/TRBV12-4
d_call: TRBD2
j_call: TRBJ2-2
clone_size: few

cdr3_nt: TGTGCCAGCAGCTTAGGGGGGCGGGCCGCCTACGAGCAGTACTTC
cdr3_aa: CASSLGGRAAYEQYF
v_call: TRBV7-9
d_call: .
j_call: TRBJ2-7
clone_size: .

cdr3_nt: TGCGCCAGCAGCCAAGGGACTGCGAACACCGGGGAGCTGTTTTTT
cdr3_aa: CASSQGTANTGELFF
v_call: TRBV4-3
d_call: .
j_call: TRBJ2-2
clone_size: .

cdr3_nt: TGTGCCATCGTAGCCGGGACAGGGGGCTACGAGCAGTACTTC
cdr3_aa: CAIVAGTGGYEQYF
v_call: TRBV10-3
d_call: TRBD1
j_call: TRBJ2-7
clone_size: once

cdr3_nt: TGTGCCAGCAGCCTCCGCCGAGCTAGTAGAAGCTCCTACGAGCAGTACTTC
cdr3_aa: CASSLRRASRSSYEQYF
v_call: TRBV11-2
d_call: .
j_call: TRBJ2-7
clone_size: .

cdr3_nt: TGTGCCAGCAGCCAGGACAGGGGGGTTGGAACTGAAGCTTTCTTT
cdr3_aa: CASSQDRGVGTEAFF
v_call: TRBV7-2
d_call: TRBD1
j_call: TRBJ1-1
clone_size: .

cdr3_nt: TGTGCCAGCAGTGATGGGAGGGCTGATCAGCCCCAGCATTTT
cdr3_aa: CASSDGRADQPQHF
v_call: TRBV2
d_call: .
j_call: TRBJ1-5
clone_size: .

cdr3_nt: TGTGCCAGCAGTTTCTGGGACTCTAAAGAGACCCAGTACTTC
cdr3_aa: CASSFWDSKETQYF
v_call: TRBV28
d_call: .
j_call: TRBJ2-5
clone_size: .

cdr3_nt: TGCGCCAGCATGGGCGGGGTCCCAGATACGCAGTATTTT
cdr3_aa: CASMGGVPDTQYF
v_call: TRBV5-1
d_call: .
j_call: TRBJ2-3
clone_size: .

cdr3_nt: TGTGCCAGCACCTGGACAGGGAGAAGCACAGATACGCAGTATTTT
cdr3_aa: CASTWTGRSTDTQYF
v_call: TRBV28
d_call: TRBD1
j_call: TRBJ2-3
clone_size: .

cdr3_nt: TGTGCCAGCAGCCGACAGGGAGATGAAAAACTGTTTTTT
cdr3_aa: CASSRQGDEKLFF
v_call: TRBV5-5
d_call: TRBD1
j_call: TRBJ1-4
clone_size: .

cdr3_nt: TGTGCCAGCATTACGGGAGGCAGCAATCAGCCCCAGCATTTT
cdr3_aa: CASITGGSNQPQHF
v_call: TRBV6-6
d_call: .
j_call: TRBJ1-5
clone_size: few

cdr3_nt: TGTGCCAGCAGTGGGTCGATCGCAGGCCATGGCTACACCTTC
cdr3_aa: CASSGSIAGHGYTF
v_call: TRBV2
d_call: .
j_call: TRBJ1-2
clone_size: .

cdr3_nt: TGTGCCAGCGGGCAGGGCCCCTACAATGAGCAGTTCTTC
cdr3_aa: CASGQGPYNEQFF
v_call: TRBV28
d_call: .
j_call: TRBJ2-1
clone_size: .

cdr3_nt: TGTGCCAGCATCAACGATCTCGGACAGGGGGTAACCTACGAGCAGTACTTC
cdr3_aa: CASINDLGQGVTYEQYF
v_call: TRBV6-4
d_call: TRBD1
j_call: TRBJ2-7
clone_size: .

cdr3_nt: TGTGCCAGCAGCTCCTCTTCGCGGGAACCTTACGAGCAGTACTTC
cdr3_aa: CASSSSSREPYEQYF
v_call: TRBV7-9
d_call: .
j_call: TRBJ2-7
clone_size: few

cdr3_nt: TGCAGTGCTACCTTACAGGGACCCCAGCATTTT
cdr3_aa: CSATLQGPQHF
v_call: TRBV20-1
d_call: .
j_call: TRBJ1-5
clone_size: .

cdr3_nt: TGTGCCAGCAGCTTGCCCGCCCCGGGGGAGCAGTTCTTC
cdr3_aa: CASSLPAPGEQFF
v_call: TRBV5-6
d_call: .
j_call: TRBJ2-1
clone_size: .

cdr3_nt: TGTGCCATCAGTGAGACTAGCGCGCAGACACCCGGCGGGGAGACCCAGTACTTC
cdr3_aa: CAISETSAQTPGGETQYF
v_call: TRBV10-3
d_call: TRBD2
j_call: TRBJ2-5
clone_size: .

cdr3_nt: TGTGCCAGCAGCTCTACGGAGACCCAGTACTTC
cdr3_aa: CASSSTETQYF
v_call: TRBV7-2
d_call: .
j_call: TRBJ2-5
clone_size: .

cdr3_nt: TGTGCCAGTAGTATTCTACAGGGAACTTATGGCTACACCTTC
cdr3_aa: CASSILQGTYGYTF
v_call: TRBV19
d_call: .
j_call: TRBJ1-2
clone_size: few